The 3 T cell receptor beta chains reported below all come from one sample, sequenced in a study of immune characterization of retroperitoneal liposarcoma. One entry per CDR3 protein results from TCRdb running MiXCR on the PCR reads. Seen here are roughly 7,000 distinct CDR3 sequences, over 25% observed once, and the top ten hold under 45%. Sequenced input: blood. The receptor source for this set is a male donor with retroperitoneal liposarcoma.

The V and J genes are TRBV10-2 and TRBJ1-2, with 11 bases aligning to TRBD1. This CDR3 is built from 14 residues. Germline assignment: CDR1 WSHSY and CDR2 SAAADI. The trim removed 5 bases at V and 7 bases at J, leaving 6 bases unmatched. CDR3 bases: TGCGCCAGCAGTAAGGGACAGGGGGGCATTGGCTACACCTTC. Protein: CASSKGQGGIGYTF.

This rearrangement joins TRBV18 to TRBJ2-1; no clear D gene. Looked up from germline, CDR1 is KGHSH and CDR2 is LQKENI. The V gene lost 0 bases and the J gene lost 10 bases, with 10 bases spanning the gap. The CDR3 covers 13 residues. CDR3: CASSPPVDAEQFF. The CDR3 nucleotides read TGTGCCAGCTCACCACCGGTGGACGCGGAGCAGTTCTTC.

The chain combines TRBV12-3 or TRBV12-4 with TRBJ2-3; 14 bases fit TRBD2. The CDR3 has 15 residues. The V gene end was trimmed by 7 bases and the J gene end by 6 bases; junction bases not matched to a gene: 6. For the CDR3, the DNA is TGTGCCAGCACCCTGACTAGCGGGAGGGAGGATACGCAGTATTTT. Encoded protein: CASTLTSGREDTQYF.